The T cell receptor (beta chain) described here comes from a study of T cells in Graves' hyperthyroidism and ophthalmopathy. Amplification of TCR beta CDR3 regions used RNA as the template. Carried out on the TCR CDR3, a first-round RT-PCR used the HTBI primer set. Each CDR3 protein is one row after TCRdb ran MiXCR on the multiplex PCR reads. The sample records 200,000 to 300,000 distinct CDR3 sequences, about 15% being singletons. This clonotype was observed many times. Its antigen is as yet unknown. PBMCs were sourced from around 10 ml fresh peripheral blood. Findings of the study overall: Among thyroid clonotypes expanded above 0.001, most also appeared in blood.

Germline V gene lookup returns CDR1 SGHDN and CDR2 FVKESK. The CDR3 is 12 amino acids. Trimming cost V 2 bases and J 6 bases, with 6 bases left between them. The chain combines TRBV14 with TRBJ2-3; D remains unclear. Specimen: blood. The receptor was isolated from a woman aged 18-35 years with Graves' ophthalmopathy. The CDR3: CASSQSRDTQYF. CDR3 DNA: TGTGCCAGCAGCCAATCCCGGGATACGCAGTATTTT. Drawing the rest from reference TRBV14 and TRBJ2-3, the complete variable domain is EAGVTQFPSHSVIEKGQTVTLRCDPISGHDNLYWYRRVMGKEIKFLLHFVKESKQDESGMPNNRFLAERTGGTYSTLKVQPAELEDSGVYFCASSQSRDTQYFGPGTRLTVL.